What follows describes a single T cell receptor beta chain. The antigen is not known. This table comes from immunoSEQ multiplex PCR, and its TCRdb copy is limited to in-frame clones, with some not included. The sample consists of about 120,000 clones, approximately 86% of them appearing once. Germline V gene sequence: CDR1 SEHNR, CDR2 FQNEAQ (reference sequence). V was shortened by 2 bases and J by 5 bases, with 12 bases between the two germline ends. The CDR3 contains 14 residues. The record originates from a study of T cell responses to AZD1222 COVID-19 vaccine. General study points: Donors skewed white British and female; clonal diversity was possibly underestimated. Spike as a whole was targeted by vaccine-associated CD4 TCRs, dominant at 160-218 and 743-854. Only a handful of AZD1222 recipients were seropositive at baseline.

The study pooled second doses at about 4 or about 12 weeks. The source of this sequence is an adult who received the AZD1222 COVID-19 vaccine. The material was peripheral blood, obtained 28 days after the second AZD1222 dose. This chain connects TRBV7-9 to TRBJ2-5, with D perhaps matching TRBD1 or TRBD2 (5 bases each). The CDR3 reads CASSLRGSQETQYF. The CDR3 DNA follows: TGTGCCAGCAGCTTACGGGGCTCTCAGGAGACCCAGTACTTC.